These T cell receptor beta chains were read from a single sample in a study of T-cell reconstitution after alpha-beta-depleted transplantation in children. Each CDR3 protein is one row after TCRdb ran MiXCR on the PCR reads. The data hold 530,000 or so distinct CDR3 sequences, with roughly 30% observed a single time. The sequences come from PBMCs, collected before TCRalphabeta/CD19-depleted stem cell transplant. The receptors shown here come from a boy under two years old with Wiskott-Aldrich syndrome, due to receive a stem cell transplant. Both conserved end residues are part of each CDR3. A D gene is named only where the DNA matches it firmly. Where a row states a size, it is once, few, many or the class of an expanded clone; other rows omit it.

.	TRBV28	TRBJ1-2	few	CASSLGPIYGYTF	TGTGCCAGCAGTTTAGGCCCCATCTATGGCTACACCTTC
.	TRBV5-1	TRBJ2-2	.	CASGMGFNTGELFF	TGCGCCAGCGGGATGGGCTTCAACACCGGGGAGCTGTTTTTT
TRBD2	TRBV5-1	TRBJ2-5	.	CASSFSSGSRETQYF	TGCGCCAGCAGCTTTTCCAGCGGGAGTAGAGAGACCCAGTACTTC
.	TRBV10-3	TRBJ2-1	.	CAISESLEALRKQFF	TGTGCCATCAGTGAGTCGCTGGAGGCTCTTAGGAAGCAGTTCTTC
.	TRBV12-3/TRBV12-4	TRBJ2-3	few	CASMGGSTDTQYF	TGTGCCAGCATGGGAGGCTCCACAGATACGCAGTATTTT
.	TRBV5-4	TRBJ2-5	.	CASSLEARATQYF	TGTGCCAGCAGCTTAGAAGCCCGAGCGACCCAGTACTTC
TRBD2	TRBV7-9	TRBJ2-1	.	CASSFGVLAGVDEQFF	TGTGCCAGCAGCTTTGGGGTACTAGCGGGAGTCGATGAGCAGTTCTTC
.	TRBV7-2	TRBJ1-4	few	CASSLASGLEKLFF	TGTGCCAGCAGCTTAGCCTCAGGACTGGAAAAACTGTTTTTT
TRBD1	TRBV29-1	TRBJ1-2	.	CSVAGTGEFGGYTF	TGCAGCGTCGCCGGGACAGGGGAATTCGGTGGCTACACCTTC
TRBD2	TRBV27	TRBJ2-5	.	CASSTRLAGGPETQYF	TGTGCCAGCAGTACCAGACTAGCGGGAGGGCCAGAGACCCAGTACTTC
.	TRBV6-4	TRBJ2-3	.	CASSISGLSQTDTQYF	TGTGCCAGCAGTATCTCAGGGTTGTCGCAGACAGATACGCAGTATTTT
.	TRBV29-1	TRBJ2-1	.	CSVEDTFRFTYNEQFF	TGCAGCGTTGAAGACACCTTCCGCTTTACCTACAATGAGCAGTTCTTC
TRBD1	TRBV2	TRBJ2-3	.	CASSVQGVGTDTQYF	TGTGCCAGCAGTGTTCAGGGGGTAGGAACAGATACGCAGTATTTT